The 3 T cell receptor beta chains below come from one sample, sequenced in a study of T cells in Graves' hyperthyroidism and ophthalmopathy. From RNA transcripts, TCR beta CDR3 regions were amplified. TCR CDR3 underwent first-round RT-PCR with the HTBI primer set. Each CDR3 protein gets one entry after TCRdb re-called the multiplex PCR reads with MiXCR. Among roughly 330,000 distinct CDR3 sequences, roughly 17% were seen once, and the ten largest hold around 34%. The sequenced sample consisted of blood. The receptor source for this set is a man between 25 and 39 years old with Graves' hyperthyroidism.

This clonotype was seen only a few times. V usage is TRBV28 and J usage is TRBJ2-3; TRBD2 agrees at 16 bases. Trimming cost V 2 bases and J 3 bases; bases outside gene matches: 2. The length of the CDR3 is 17 residues. Germline V gene sequence: CDR1 MDHEN, CDR2 SYDVKM. The CDR3 DNA is TGTGCCAGCAGTTTAGGGACTAGCGGGAGGGTTACAGATACGCAGTATTTT. Translation gives CASSLGTSGRVTDTQYF.

In this sample, this clonotype turned up many times. V and J are TRBV20-1 and TRBJ1-5; D is ambiguous. Germline V gene data show CDR1 as DFQATT and CDR2 as SNEGSKA (reference sequence). Trimming took 8 bases from V and 6 from J, leaving 14 bases between them. The length of the CDR3 is 12 residues. The CDR3 coding sequence is TGCAGTACATACCGGGTTGGTCAGCCCCAGCATTTT. Translating it yields CSTYRVGQPQHF.

This clonotype was seen ten or more times. This sequence joins TRBV2 and TRBJ2-1, with D uncertain. V was shortened by 4 bases and J by 6 bases, with 22 bases between the two germline ends. CDR1 SNHLY and CDR2 FYNNEI come from the germline V gene. The CDR3 runs 17 residues. The CDR3 region has the DNA TGTGCCAGCAGTGTCCCACGTGTTGAGAGGTATCGCAATGAGCAGTTCTTC. It encodes CASSVPRVERYRNEQFF.